One sample yielded the 2 T cell receptor beta chains listed below, sequenced in a study of shared clonotypes between healthy human individuals. Assay used: immunoSEQ multiplex PCR; TCRdb lists only in-frame clones, some missing. The sample records a few million clones, almost 96% being singletons. Sequencing was carried out using naive CD4+ T cells sorted from blood. Noted subset: CD45RA+ positively selected. The receptors derive from a man younger than 35 in good health.

This chain connects TRBV29-1 to TRBJ2-5; possibly TRBD1 for D (6 bases). CDR1 and CDR2 from the germline V gene are SQVTM and ANQGSEA. Trimming removed 8 bases at V and 1 base at J, with 11 bases between. This CDR3 comprises 12 residues. CDR3 DNA: TGCAGCACAAGGACAGCCCAAGAGACCCAGTACTTC. This gives the protein CSTRTAQETQYF.

The table lists this clone with a count of one. The CDR3 DNA is TGTGCCAGCAGCCCCGCGGGGGTGGGCTCCTACGAGCAGTACTTC. Protein sequence: CASSPAGVGSYEQYF. This chain uses TRBV7-8 with TRBJ2-7; 7 bases match TRBD2. CDR1 and CDR2 from the germline V gene are SGHVS and FQNEAQ. With V trimmed by 5 bases and J by 0 bases, 7 bases remained unmatched. The CDR3 spans 15 residues.